This passage covers 32 T cell receptor beta chains from one sample sequenced in a study of shared clonotypes between healthy human individuals. Generated by immunoSEQ multiplex PCR, the TCRdb table keeps only in-frame clones and is missing some. Here the sample spans a few million clones, less than 95% being singletons. Sequenced sample: naive CD4+ T cells from PBMCs. The subset was: CD45RA+ positively selected. The receptors shown here come from a man younger than 35 in good health. Some clones in this sample may be carry-over from other donors' samples.

As to this clone: Distinct nucleotide sequences in the sample also encode this CDR3. The CDR3 DNA reads TGTGCCAGCAGTCCGGGTCCCTACGAGCAGTACTTC. Translating it yields CASSPGPYEQYF. This chain joins TRBV27 and TRBJ2-7; D is unclear. Germline loops: CDR1 MNHEY, CDR2 SMNVEV (reference sequence). The CDR3 length is 12 residues. V gave up 5 bases and J gave up 2 bases, with 7 bases separating them.

The rearrangement links TRBV6-4 to TRBJ2-2, with D perhaps assigned TRBD1 or TRBD2 (6 bases each). Germline CDR1 and CDR2: MRHNA and SNTAGT. Deletions cut 6 bases from V and 1 base from J, with 18 bases between. The CDR3 totals 17 residues. CDR3 sequence: CASREAEGGGNTGELFF. CDR3 DNA sequence: TGTGCCAGCAGAGAAGCAGAGGGGGGCGGGAACACCGGGGAGCTGTTTTTT.

This clone was picked up a small number of times. The gene calls are TRBV4-3 and TRBJ1-2; D unclear. This CDR3 has 15 residues. Trimming pared 1 base from V and 2 bases from J, leaving 11 bases between. CDR1 and CDR2 (germline): LGHNA, YSLEER. This CDR3 is CASSQGLSFNYGYTF. The CDR3 DNA is TGCGCCAGCAGCCAAGGTCTCAGCTTCAACTATGGCTACACCTTC.

In DNA form, the CDR3 reads TGTGCCAGCAGTTTGGACATTCCAGAGACCCAGTACTTC. It is translated as CASSLDIPETQYF. The V gene is TRBV28, the J gene TRBJ2-5; a weak D match, TRBD1 (5 bases). The ends were cut back, 3 bases at V and 4 bases at J, with 9 bases in the middle. In germline, CDR1 is MDHEN, CDR2 SYDVKM. This CDR3 spans 13 amino acids.

In regard to this clone: The junction and the germline gene differ at one end; a read error may be behind it. The chain carries TRBV7-9 and TRBJ2-1, with D possibly being TRBD1 or TRBD2 (6 bases each). The CDR3 is 11 residues long. The germline V gene has CDR1 SEHNR and CDR2 FQNEAQ (reference sequence). CDR3 sequence: CASSLGRGGIF. For the CDR3, the DNA is TGTGCCAGCAGCTTGGGGCGAGGGGGGATCTTC.

This clone showed up just a few times. The chain uses TRBV11-2 and TRBJ1-5; a weak D match, TRBD1 (6 bases). This CDR3 is built from 14 residues. Germline V gene lookup returns CDR1 SGHAT and CDR2 FQNNGV. The V end was cut by 5 bases, the J end by 3 bases, with 11 bases between. CDR3 protein: CASSLGQNNQPQHF. The CDR3 DNA reads TGTGCCAGCAGCCTCGGACAGAACAATCAGCCCCAGCATTTT.

CDR3 loop: CASSHGEGKYF. The CDR3 DNA reads as TGTGCCAGCAGCCACGGGGAGGGGAAGTACTTC. J is TRBJ2-7 and V is TRBV6-5, with 7 bases lining up with TRBD2. The CDR3 runs to 11 residues. After removal of 6 bases from V and 11 bases from J, the junction contained 7 bases not matched to a gene. Per germline, CDR1 MNHEY and CDR2 SVGAGI.

V usage is TRBV27 and J usage is TRBJ1-5; no clear D gene. This CDR3 is 19 amino acids long. The germline V gene encodes CDR1 MNHEY and CDR2 SMNVEV (reference sequence). V was cut by 8 bases and J by 2 bases, with 28 bases left in between. The CDR3 nucleotides read TGTGCCAGCTCCCCGGACGGACGACCCGAAATTTCGGGCAATCAGCCCCAGCATTTT. Encoded protein: CASSPDGRPEISGNQPQHF.

V gene TRBV6-4 combines with J gene TRBJ2-3; D is undetermined. Trimming took off 6 bases at V and 1 base at J, with 14 bases between the two ends. Germline CDR1 MRHNA, CDR2 SNTAGT. CDR3 size: 15 residues. For the CDR3, the DNA is TGTGCCAGCAGGTTGAGTCAGTTTCGCACAGATACGCAGTATTTT. Translated: CASRLSQFRTDTQYF.

The chain combines TRBV6-7 with TRBJ1-5; 8 bases fit TRBD1. TRBV6-7 is marked as an open reading frame, function uncertain. V lost 7 bases and J lost 4; bases outside the gene matches: 6. This CDR3 is 14 amino acids long. The CDR3 here is CASITGDRNQPQHF. The CDR3 DNA is TGTGCCAGCATAACGGGGGACAGGAATCAGCCCCAGCATTTT.

Here the CDR3 reads CATRRVREVTDTQYF. CDR3 nucleotide sequence: TGTGCCACCCGGAGGGTGCGGGAGGTGACAGATACGCAGTATTTT. The V and J genes are TRBV4-2 and TRBJ2-3, with 8 positions matching TRBD2. The CDR3 is 15 residues long. The ends lost 10 bases at V and 3 bases at J; junction bases unmatched: 12. Germline V CDR1 and CDR2: LGHNA, YNFKEQ.

The V gene is TRBV11-2, the J gene TRBJ1-2, with a tentative D call TRBD1 (5 bases). Trimming cost V 5 bases and J 4 bases, with 14 bases left between them. The CDR3 runs to 14 residues. The V gene's germline CDR1 is SGHAT and CDR2 FQNNGV. CDR3 sequence (DNA): TGTGCCAGCAGCCCTAAAGTGGGGACCTATGGCTACACCTTC. Translated: CASSPKVGTYGYTF.

V gene TRBV2 combines with J gene TRBJ2-1; TRBD2 matches 9 bases. CDR3 size: 14 residues. Unmatched junction bases numbered 2, after V lost 4 bases and J lost 4 bases. Germline loops: CDR1 SNHLY, CDR2 FYNNEI. The CDR3 region has the DNA TGTGCCAGCAGTGCTAGCGGGGCATACAATGAGCAGTTCTTC. Residues: CASSASGAYNEQFF.

The V gene is TRBV27, the J gene TRBJ2-1; 8 bases match TRBD1. The J segment lost 1 base and the V segment lost 6 bases, leaving 5 bases of the junction unmatched. Germline-derived CDR1 and CDR2 are MNHEY and SMNVEV (reference sequence). There are 15 residues in the CDR3. The CDR3: CASSFRGLSYNEQFF. CDR3 nucleotide sequence: TGTGCCAGCAGCTTCAGGGGGCTATCCTACAATGAGCAGTTCTTC.

This clone was recorded once. The chain employs TRBV5-8 and TRBJ2-5; 8 positions match TRBD2. Looked up from germline, CDR1 is SGHTS and CDR2 is YDEGEE. The CDR3 is 15 amino acids. The J segment lost 2 bases and the V segment lost 0 bases, leaving 3 bases of the junction unmatched. The CDR3 here is CASSLVTSEQETQYF. The CDR3 bases are TGTGCCAGCAGCTTGGTGACTAGCGAGCAAGAGACCCAGTACTTC.

V gene TRBV6-1 combines with J gene TRBJ2-7; no firm D call. The CDR3 sequence is 12 residues long. Between the trimmed V and J ends, which lost 6 bases and 0 bases, there was a span of 6 bases. Germline CDR1 MNHNS, CDR2 SASEGT. The CDR3 DNA is TGTGCCAGCAGCTACAACTCCTACGAGCAGTACTTC. Amino acids: CASSYNSYEQYF.

The gene calls are TRBV4-2 and TRBJ2-7, with a weak D call TRBD1 (6 bases). This CDR3 has 13 amino acids. Trimming took off 9 bases at V and 3 bases at J, with 15 bases between the two ends. Germline CDR1 is LGHNA and CDR2 is YNFKEQ. CDR3 coding DNA: TGTGCCAGTAGACAGGCGGAACACTACGAGCAGTACTTC. It yields the protein CASRQAEHYEQYF.

This clone was detected once. This sequence joins TRBV28 and TRBJ2-7; maybe TRBD2 (5 bases). There are 18 residues in the CDR3. Trimming pared 2 bases from V and 2 bases from J, leaving 22 bases between. Germline V CDR1 and CDR2: MDHEN, SYDVKM. DNA of the CDR3: TGTGCCAGCAGTTTACTTAGCGTCTGGGCGATCCGACCCTACGAGCAGTACTTC. Encoded protein: CASSLLSVWAIRPYEQYF.

The chain recombines TRBV5-8 with TRBJ2-5; possible D gene TRBD1, 5 bases. The tail of the sequence fits TRBJ2-7 better, so the J call may be wrong. In germline, CDR1 is SGHTS, CDR2 YDEGEE. The CDR3 totals 14 residues. The CDR3: CASSLGQSSYEQYF. The DNA of the CDR3 is TGTGCCAGCAGCTTGGGACAGTCCTCCTACGAGCAGTACTTC.

The chain combines TRBV5-6 with TRBJ2-1, with TRBD2 matching 7 bases. The V and J ends lost 3 bases and 5 bases, in that order; junction bases with no gene match: 11. The V gene's germline CDR1 is SGHDT and CDR2 YYEEEE. The CDR3 sequence is 16 residues long. The CDR3 region is CASSSGLRLTHNEQFF. DNA of the CDR3: TGTGCCAGCAGCTCGGGACTACGACTTACCCACAATGAGCAGTTCTTC.

Here the CDR3 reads CASRNSNRGPETQYF. The CDR3 region has the DNA TGTGCCAGCAGAAACTCGAACAGGGGGCCAGAGACCCAGTACTTC. J is TRBJ2-5 and V is TRBV28, with TRBD1 matching over 9 bases. Germline V gene data show CDR1 as MDHEN and CDR2 as SYDVKM. This CDR3 spans 15 amino acids. Trimming took 6 bases from V and 4 from J; bases not matched to a gene: 9.

The chain employs TRBV2 and TRBJ2-2; 7 bases line up with TRBD2. This CDR3 has 17 amino acids. Germline V gene lookup returns CDR1 SNHLY and CDR2 FYNNEI. V was pared by 5 bases and J by 4 bases, with 13 bases of the junction left unmatched. CDR3 in amino acids: CASSRLGGSGSTGELFF. The DNA of the CDR3 is TGTGCCAGCAGTAGGCTCGGCGGGAGCGGAAGCACCGGGGAGCTGTTTTTT.

The chain uses TRBV7-3 and TRBJ2-1, with TRBD2 as a possible D gene (6 bases). The germline V gene has CDR1 SGHTA and CDR2 FQGTGA. This CDR3 has 15 residues. Between the trimmed V and J ends, which lost 2 bases and 0 bases, there was a span of 8 bases. CDR3 DNA: TGTGCCAGCAGCTTAGGGCGGGACTCCTACAATGAGCAGTTCTTC. Amino acid sequence: CASSLGRDSYNEQFF.

The V and J genes are TRBV30 and TRBJ2-5; D is uncertain. Germline CDR1 is GTSNPN and CDR2 is SVGIG (reference sequence). The CDR3 consists of 13 residues. Trimming took off 3 bases at V and 2 bases at J, with 10 bases between the two ends. CDR3 nucleotide sequence: TGTGCCTGGAGCCCCGTCCTACAAGAGACCCAGTACTTC. Its translation is CAWSPVLQETQYF.

CDR3 in amino acids: CASSLGDRGRGGYTF. Here the CDR3 DNA reads TGTGCCAGCAGTTTAGGGGACAGGGGGCGCGGAGGCTACACCTTC. V and J are TRBV28 and TRBJ1-2, with 12 bases lining up with TRBD1. CDR3 length equals 15 residues. Germline loops: CDR1 MDHEN, CDR2 SYDVKM. Losses at the gene ends were 2 bases for V and 8 bases for J; bases not matched to a gene: 6.

The chain uses TRBV29-1 and TRBJ2-1; the D gene could be TRBD1 or TRBD2 (5 bases each). The CDR3 runs to 15 residues. The V and J ends lost 3 bases and 3 bases respectively, with 15 bases between them. Germline-derived CDR1 and CDR2 are SQVTM and ANQGSEA. CDR3 DNA sequence: TGCAGCGTTGATGGGGGTCTCGGATTCTACAATGAGCAGTTCTTC. Translation: CSVDGGLGFYNEQFF.

The V call is TRBV2, the J call TRBJ2-7, with 11 bases that match TRBD2. This CDR3 region has 14 residues. Trimming took 8 bases from V and 3 from J; bases not matched to a gene: 6. Germline V CDR1 and CDR2: SNHLY, FYNNEI. CDR3 nucleotide sequence: TGTGCCAGCGAACGGACTAGCGGGTTCTACGAGCAGTACTTC. Protein product: CASERTSGFYEQYF.

V and J are TRBV5-1 and TRBJ2-1, with 12 bases that match TRBD1. The CDR3 is 15 residues long. Germline V gene data show CDR1 as SGHRS and CDR2 as YFSETQ. The trim removed 4 bases at V and 8 bases at J, leaving 7 bases unmatched. CDR3 nucleotide sequence: TGCGCCAGCAGCCGGACCGGGACAGGGGGCGATGAGCAGTTCTTC. It specifies CASSRTGTGGDEQFF.

The chain is built from TRBV11-1 and TRBJ2-3, with D possibly being TRBD2 (5 bases). Germline-derived CDR1 and CDR2 are SGHAT and FQDESV (reference sequence). V was cut by 1 base and J by 6 bases, with 8 bases left in between. The CDR3 totals 13 residues. CDR3 sequence (DNA): TGTGCCAGCAGCTTAGGGAGGTCGGATACGCAGTATTTT. It yields the protein CASSLGRSDTQYF.

The CDR3 is CASSIAGQGATEAFF. The CDR3 bases are TGTGCCAGTAGTATCGCAGGACAGGGGGCGACTGAAGCTTTCTTT. This chain uses TRBV19 with TRBJ1-1; the match to TRBD1 covers 11 bases. The CDR3 has 15 amino acids. V gave up 3 bases and J gave up 5 bases; unmatched junction bases: 5. Germline CDR1 reads LNHDA; CDR2 reads SQIVND (reference sequence).

This chain joins TRBV18 and TRBJ2-1, with 11 bases lining up with TRBD2. V was clipped by 5 bases and J by 4 bases; unmatched bases: 10. Germline V gives CDR1 KGHSH, CDR2 LQKENI. CDR3 length: 17 residues. CDR3 protein: CASSGWLAGGGYNEQFF. CDR3 nucleotides: TGTGCCAGCTCAGGATGGCTAGCGGGAGGCGGTTACAATGAGCAGTTCTTC.

About this clone itself: The sample holds other DNA sequences that translate to the same CDR3. The chain carries TRBV7-9 and TRBJ2-1; D uncertain. Germline V gene data show CDR1 as SEHNR and CDR2 as FQNEAQ (reference sequence). Trimming removed 5 bases at V and 0 bases at J, with 8 bases between. This CDR3 has 14 residues. CDR3 region: CASSLSSSYNEQFF. CDR3 DNA: TGTGCCAGCAGCCTTAGTAGCTCCTACAATGAGCAGTTCTTC. Full variable domain (rest looked up from reference TRBV7-9 and TRBJ2-1): DTGVSQNPRHKITKRGQNVTFRCDPISEHNRLYWYRQTLGQGPEFLTYFQNEAQLEKSRLLSDRFSAERPKGSFSTLEIQRTEQGDSAMYLCASSLSSSYNEQFFGPGTRLTVL.